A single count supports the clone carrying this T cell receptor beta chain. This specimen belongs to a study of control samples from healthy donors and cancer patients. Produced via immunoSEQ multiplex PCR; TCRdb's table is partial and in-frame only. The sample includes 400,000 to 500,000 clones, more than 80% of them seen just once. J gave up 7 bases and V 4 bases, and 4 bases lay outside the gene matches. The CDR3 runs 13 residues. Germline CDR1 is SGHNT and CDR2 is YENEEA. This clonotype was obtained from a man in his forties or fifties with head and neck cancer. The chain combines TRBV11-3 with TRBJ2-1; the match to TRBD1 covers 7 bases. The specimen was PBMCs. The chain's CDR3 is CASSSETGNEQFF. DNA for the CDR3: TGTGCCAGCAGCTCCGAGACAGGGAATGAGCAGTTCTTC.